These 11 T cell receptor beta chains were all obtained from the same sample, sequenced in a study of T cell repertoires in cytomegalovirus infection. TCRdb independently ran MiXCR on the reads; one entry per CDR3 protein. The table has some 800,000 distinct CDR3 sequences, about 29% seen once. Which antigens these TCRs recognize remains unknown. The source material was cultured CD8+ T cells from PBMCs, sampled from culture after CMV antigen stimulation. These receptors originate from a human donor in good health (CMV status not recorded). Some clones in this sample may be carry-over from other donors' samples.

J is TRBJ1-1 and V is TRBV6-5, with 8 bases aligning to TRBD1. The CDR3 consists of 11 residues. Per the germline V gene, CDR1 is MNHEY and CDR2 is SVGAGI. Trimming cost V 11 bases and J 10 bases; bases outside gene matches: 9. CDR3 loop: CAVDRGSGAFF. CDR3 sequence (DNA): TGTGCCGTCGACAGGGGCTCTGGAGCTTTCTTT.

This clonotype came up a few times. The rearrangement joins TRBV2 to TRBJ1-6; D ambiguous. V was trimmed by 7 bases and J by 4 bases, leaving 5 bases between them. The germline V gene encodes CDR1 SNHLY and CDR2 FYNNEI. The CDR3 spans 12 residues. In DNA form, the CDR3 reads TGTGCCAGCAAGGAGTATAATTCACCCCTCCACTTT. Translating it yields CASKEYNSPLHF.

This clonotype was detected many times. The chain has TRBV28 and TRBJ1-2; D gene uncertain. Trimming pared 2 bases from V and 4 bases from J, leaving 8 bases between. The germline V gene has CDR1 MDHEN and CDR2 SYDVKM. There are 13 residues in the CDR3. CDR3: CASSLDSVYGYTF. CDR3 bases: TGTGCCAGCAGTTTAGACTCTGTCTATGGCTACACCTTC.

CDR3 protein: CAIRSPGGPLEQYF. For the CDR3, the DNA is TGTGCCATCAGGAGCCCGGGTGGCCCCCTGGAGCAGTACTTC. The V gene is TRBV10-3, the J gene TRBJ2-7, with D uncertain. The CDR3 totals 14 residues. Between the trimmed V and J ends, which lost 6 bases and 7 bases, there was a span of 19 bases. Germline values: CDR1 ENHRY, CDR2 SYGVKD.

This clonotype appeared a few times. The DNA of the CDR3 is TGTGCCAGCAGCTTAGAGGCAGGACCTTACGAGCAGTACGTC. This sequence encodes CASSLEAGPYEQYV. This chain connects TRBV11-1 to TRBJ2-7; D call uncertain. Looked up from germline, CDR1 is SGHAT and CDR2 is FQDESV (reference sequence). CDR3 length: 14 residues. V was cut by 1 base and J by 4 bases, with 11 bases left in between.

In its sample, this clonotype was seen a few times. V is TRBV4-3 and J is TRBJ2-6, with 7 bases lining up with TRBD1. J gave up 0 bases and V 3 bases, and 11 bases lay outside the gene matches. Germline V lookup: CDR1 LGHNA, CDR2 YSLEER. This CDR3 is 19 amino acids long. DNA for the CDR3: TGCGCCAGCAGCCAGCAGACGGCCGGGACAGTCTCTGGGGCCAACGTCCTGACTTTC. Protein: CASSQQTAGTVSGANVLTF.

The V and J genes are TRBV27 and TRBJ2-7; possible D gene TRBD1, 5 bases. This CDR3 is built from 14 residues. Germline-derived CDR1 and CDR2 are MNHEY and SMNVEV (reference sequence). V dropped 5 bases and J dropped 2 bases, with 13 bases sitting between them. CDR3 protein: CASSPGGRAYEQYF. Written as DNA, the CDR3 is TGTGCCAGCAGTCCCGGTGGCAGGGCCTACGAGCAGTACTTC.

In nucleotides, the CDR3 is TGTGCCAGCAGTTACTCGGGGCGGGGTGCCACAGATACGCAGTATTTT. It encodes CASSYSGRGATDTQYF. This chain uses TRBV6-5 with TRBJ2-3, with a tentative D call TRBD2 (6 bases). The germline CDR1 and CDR2 sequences are MNHEY and SVGAGI. The CDR3 has 16 amino acids. V lost 0 bases, J lost 2 bases, and 12 bases lay in between.

The table lists this clonotype with a few counts. The chain links TRBV27 to TRBJ2-1; TRBD1 or TRBD2 may be the D gene (6 bases each). V was cut by 3 bases and J by 5 bases, with 17 bases left in between. The CDR3 has 16 residues. Germline V CDR1 and CDR2: MNHEY, SMNVEV (reference sequence). CDR3 DNA sequence: TGTGCCAGCAGTTTGGTGGGGGGCAGGGGCCACAATGAGCAGTTCTTC. Residues: CASSLVGGRGHNEQFF.

This clonotype has a handful of counts. This chain connects TRBV4-1 to TRBJ1-5; D not resolved. In germline, CDR1 is MGHRA, CDR2 YSYEKL. CDR3 length: 15 residues. Between the trimmed V and J ends, which lost 2 bases and 1 base, there was a span of 9 bases. This CDR3 reads CASSQNKQSNQPQHF. The CDR3 DNA is TGCGCCAGCAGCCAAAATAAACAAAGCAATCAGCCCCAGCATTTT.

The chain joins TRBV19 to TRBJ1-1; D not certain. Germline CDR1 LNHDA, CDR2 SQIVND (reference sequence). Trimming removed 3 bases at V and 6 bases at J, with 5 bases between. This CDR3 region has 11 residues. The CDR3 DNA reads as TGTGCCAGTAGTATGGTGCCTGAAGCTTTCTTT. Its protein product is CASSMVPEAFF.